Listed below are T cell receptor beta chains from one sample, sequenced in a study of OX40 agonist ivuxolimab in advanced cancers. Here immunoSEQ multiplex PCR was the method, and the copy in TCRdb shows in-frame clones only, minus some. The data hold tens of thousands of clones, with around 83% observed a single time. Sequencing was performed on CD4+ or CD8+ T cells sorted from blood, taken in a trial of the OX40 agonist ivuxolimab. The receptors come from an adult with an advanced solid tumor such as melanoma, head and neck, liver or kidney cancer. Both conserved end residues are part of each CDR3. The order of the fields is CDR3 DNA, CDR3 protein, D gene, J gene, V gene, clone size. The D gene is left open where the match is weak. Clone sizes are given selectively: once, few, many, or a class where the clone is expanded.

CDR3 DNA: TGTGCCAGCAGCCGGGTCCACGGAGAGACCCAGTACTTC; CDR3 protein: CASSRVHGETQYF; D gene: -; J gene: TRBJ2-5; V gene: TRBV11-2; clone size: -
CDR3 DNA: TGTGCCATCAGCGAAATGGGGGCGGGATATGGCTACACCTTC; CDR3 protein: CAISEMGAGYGYTF; D gene: -; J gene: TRBJ1-2; V gene: TRBV10-3; clone size: -
CDR3 DNA: TGTGCCAGCAGCCCTTGGGGAACAGGGATGGACACTGAAGCTTTCTTT; CDR3 protein: CASSPWGTGMDTEAFF; D gene: -; J gene: TRBJ1-1; V gene: TRBV7-9; clone size: -
CDR3 DNA: TGTGCCAGCAGCGTAGGGCCAGGGGTCTCCGAGCAGTACTTC; CDR3 protein: CASSVGPGVSEQYF; D gene: -; J gene: TRBJ2-7; V gene: TRBV9; clone size: -
CDR3 DNA: TGTGCCAGTAGTATCCTTGGCCCCTCTGAAGCTTTCTTT; CDR3 protein: CASSILGPSEAFF; D gene: -; J gene: TRBJ1-1; V gene: TRBV19; clone size: -
CDR3 DNA: TGTGCCAGCAGCTTAGCGCGGGGAACGAGCGCTGGCTACACCTTC; CDR3 protein: CASSLARGTSAGYTF; D gene: -; J gene: TRBJ1-2; V gene: TRBV7-9; clone size: -
CDR3 DNA: TGTGCCAGTAGTATCACTAGCGGGAGGCCTTCACTCTCCTACGAGCAGTACTTC; CDR3 protein: CASSITSGRPSLSYEQYF; D gene: TRBD2; J gene: TRBJ2-7; V gene: TRBV19; clone size: -
CDR3 DNA: TGCGCCAGCAGCCAAGAAGGGCGGAGTGTAACTGAGCAGTTCTTC; CDR3 protein: CASSQEGRSVTEQFF; D gene: -; J gene: TRBJ2-1; V gene: TRBV4-1; clone size: -
CDR3 DNA: TGCAGCGTTGGCAAAACAGTCTCCTACAATGAGCAGTTCTTC; CDR3 protein: CSVGKTVSYNEQFF; D gene: -; J gene: TRBJ2-1; V gene: TRBV29-1; clone size: -
CDR3 DNA: TGCGCCAGCAGCTTGCCAGGGGGGATCGCAGATACGCAGTATTTT; CDR3 protein: CASSLPGGIADTQYF; D gene: -; J gene: TRBJ2-3; V gene: TRBV5-1; clone size: -
CDR3 DNA: TGTGCCAGCAGCTTAACTCGCAAGGACTATGGCTACACCTTC; CDR3 protein: CASSLTRKDYGYTF; D gene: -; J gene: TRBJ1-2; V gene: TRBV5-6; clone size: -
CDR3 DNA: TGCGCCAGCAGCCAAGACCCTCTGGCGTTCTACGAGCAGTACTTC; CDR3 protein: CASSQDPLAFYEQYF; D gene: -; J gene: TRBJ2-7; V gene: TRBV4-3; clone size: once
CDR3 DNA: TGTGCCAGCAGCTTTTTAGCGGGGGGGTCAGATACGCAGTATTTT; CDR3 protein: CASSFLAGGSDTQYF; D gene: TRBD2; J gene: TRBJ2-3; V gene: TRBV7-2; clone size: -
CDR3 DNA: TGTGCCAGCAGTTCACGGCAGGGGACTTATGGGATGGCTTCACCCCTCCACTTT; CDR3 protein: CASSSRQGTYGMASPLHF; D gene: -; J gene: TRBJ1-6; V gene: TRBV27; clone size: -
CDR3 DNA: TGTGCCAGCAGCTCTTTCCGTGGGGCAGGAACAGATACGCAGTATTTT; CDR3 protein: CASSSFRGAGTDTQYF; D gene: -; J gene: TRBJ2-3; V gene: TRBV7-2; clone size: -
CDR3 DNA: TGTGCCAGCAGCTTAGAAAGTGGCTCCTACAATGAGCAGTTCTTC; CDR3 protein: CASSLESGSYNEQFF; D gene: -; J gene: TRBJ2-1; V gene: TRBV11-3; clone size: -
CDR3 DNA: TGCGCCAGCAGCCAAGGGGCGAAGTACCAAGAGACCCAGTACTTC; CDR3 protein: CASSQGAKYQETQYF; D gene: -; J gene: TRBJ2-5; V gene: TRBV4-1; clone size: -
CDR3 DNA: TGTGCCAGCTCACAGGGACAGGGAGATACTGAAGCTTTCTTT; CDR3 protein: CASSQGQGDTEAFF; D gene: TRBD1; J gene: TRBJ1-1; V gene: TRBV18; clone size: -
CDR3 DNA: TGTGCCAGTAGATCCCCTAGGAACACTGAAGCTTTCTTT; CDR3 protein: CASRSPRNTEAFF; D gene: -; J gene: TRBJ1-1; V gene: TRBV19; clone size: -
CDR3 DNA: TGTGCCAGCAGCCTTACCCTAACAGATACGCAGTATTTT; CDR3 protein: CASSLTLTDTQYF; D gene: -; J gene: TRBJ2-3; V gene: TRBV5-5; clone size: few
CDR3 DNA: TGTGCCAGCTCGGGACAGCCTTACGAGCAGTACTTC; CDR3 protein: CASSGQPYEQYF; D gene: TRBD1; J gene: TRBJ2-7; V gene: TRBV6-6; clone size: -
CDR3 DNA: TGTGCCAGTAGATCGTTTGGTAGCGGGAGTGCCTACGAGCAGTACTTC; CDR3 protein: CASRSFGSGSAYEQYF; D gene: TRBD2; J gene: TRBJ2-7; V gene: TRBV19; clone size: -
CDR3 DNA: TGTGCCAGTAGTTTTAGACGGCTCACTGAAGCTTTCTTT; CDR3 protein: CASSFRRLTEAFF; D gene: -; J gene: TRBJ1-1; V gene: TRBV19; clone size: -
CDR3 DNA: TGTGCCAGCAGTTACTCGAATGGTCACGAGCAGTACTTC; CDR3 protein: CASSYSNGHEQYF; D gene: -; J gene: TRBJ2-7; V gene: TRBV6-4; clone size: -
CDR3 DNA: TGTGCCAGCAGCGCGGGGGGTGGCTACACCTTC; CDR3 protein: CASSAGGGYTF; D gene: -; J gene: TRBJ1-2; V gene: TRBV11-2; clone size: -
CDR3 DNA: TGTGCCAGCAGCTCATGGGGTGGGCGAGCTTTCTTT; CDR3 protein: CASSSWGGRAFF; D gene: -; J gene: TRBJ1-1; V gene: TRBV5-1; clone size: -
CDR3 DNA: TGTGCTAGTGGTTTTCTTTCCCACCCCGGGGAGCTGTTTTTT; CDR3 protein: CASGFLSHPGELFF; D gene: -; J gene: TRBJ2-2; V gene: TRBV12-5; clone size: once
CDR3 DNA: TGTGCCAGCAGCTTAGACGTCCCCCCCGAGACCCAGTACTTC; CDR3 protein: CASSLDVPPETQYF; D gene: -; J gene: TRBJ2-5; V gene: TRBV7-2; clone size: -
CDR3 DNA: TGTGCCAGTAGTATTCCACGACAGACTTCGAACACCGGGGAGCTGTTTTTT; CDR3 protein: CASSIPRQTSNTGELFF; D gene: -; J gene: TRBJ2-2; V gene: TRBV19; clone size: -
CDR3 DNA: TGTGCCAGCAGCCCCCTAACGGGAGGGCTCTACGAGCAGTACTTC; CDR3 protein: CASSPLTGGLYEQYF; D gene: TRBD2; J gene: TRBJ2-7; V gene: TRBV5-8; clone size: -
CDR3 DNA: TGTGCCAGCAGCTTAGCCGGGACAGGCCTGAACACTGAAGCTTTCTTT; CDR3 protein: CASSLAGTGLNTEAFF; D gene: TRBD1; J gene: TRBJ1-1; V gene: TRBV11-2; clone size: -
CDR3 DNA: TGTGCCAGCCGTCCCTTCGAGTATAGCAATCAGCCCCAGCATTTT; CDR3 protein: CASRPFEYSNQPQHF; D gene: -; J gene: TRBJ1-5; V gene: TRBV19; clone size: -
CDR3 DNA: TGTGCTAGTGGCCCGGGACTAGCGGGCGGGGAGACCCAGTACTTC; CDR3 protein: CASGPGLAGGETQYF; D gene: TRBD2; J gene: TRBJ2-5; V gene: TRBV12-5; clone size: -
CDR3 DNA: TGTGCCAGCAGCTTACAAGCTGACTCCAGCACAGATACGCAGTATTTT; CDR3 protein: CASSLQADSSTDTQYF; D gene: -; J gene: TRBJ2-3; V gene: TRBV11-2; clone size: -
CDR3 DNA: TGTGCCAGCGCACCCGGAGTGAACACCGGGGAGCTGTTTTTT; CDR3 protein: CASAPGVNTGELFF; D gene: -; J gene: TRBJ2-2; V gene: TRBV2; clone size: -
CDR3 DNA: TGTGCCAGCAGCCCACTAGCGGAACCCTACAATGAGCAGTTCTTC; CDR3 protein: CASSPLAEPYNEQFF; D gene: TRBD2; J gene: TRBJ2-1; V gene: TRBV9; clone size: few
CDR3 DNA: TGTGCCAGCAGCCCCGAACCGCCGAGCTCCTACGAGCAGTACTTC; CDR3 protein: CASSPEPPSSYEQYF; D gene: -; J gene: TRBJ2-7; V gene: TRBV7-9; clone size: -
CDR3 DNA: TGTGCCAGCGGACTAGCGGGAGGTTCGGGTGAGCAGTTCTTC; CDR3 protein: CASGLAGGSGEQFF; D gene: TRBD2; J gene: TRBJ2-1; V gene: TRBV6-5; clone size: -
CDR3 DNA: TGCGCCAGCAGCGTTAGCGGGAGCTCCTACAATGAGCAGTTCTTC; CDR3 protein: CASSVSGSSYNEQFF; D gene: TRBD2; J gene: TRBJ2-1; V gene: TRBV5-1; clone size: -
CDR3 DNA: TGTGCCAGTAGCAAGCTAGGTGCTGGGGCCAACGTCCTGACTTTC; CDR3 protein: CASSKLGAGANVLTF; D gene: -; J gene: TRBJ2-6; V gene: TRBV19; clone size: -
CDR3 DNA: TGTGCCAGCAGTCGGACTAGCGGGGCCAACAATGAGCAGTTCTTC; CDR3 protein: CASSRTSGANNEQFF; D gene: TRBD2; J gene: TRBJ2-1; V gene: TRBV6-6; clone size: -
CDR3 DNA: TGCGCCAGCAGCCCCCCACTTGAAGCTTTCTTT; CDR3 protein: CASSPPLEAFF; D gene: -; J gene: TRBJ1-1; V gene: TRBV23-1; clone size: once
CDR3 DNA: TGTGCCAGCAGTTCTGACTCGTTAGAGACCCAGTACTTC; CDR3 protein: CASSSDSLETQYF; D gene: -; J gene: TRBJ2-5; V gene: TRBV2; clone size: once
CDR3 DNA: TGTGCCAGCAGCTCAAACAGGGGAAGGGAGACCCAGTACTTC; CDR3 protein: CASSSNRGRETQYF; D gene: TRBD1; J gene: TRBJ2-5; V gene: TRBV7-2; clone size: once
CDR3 DNA: TGTGCCAGCAGTCCTCCCTGGCCAGCCCCTGGCGGGGAGCTGTTTTTT; CDR3 protein: CASSPPWPAPGGELFF; D gene: -; J gene: TRBJ2-2; V gene: TRBV28; clone size: -
CDR3 DNA: TGTGCTAGCAGCTTGAGCGACGTACATGAGCAGTTCTTC; CDR3 protein: CASSLSDVHEQFF; D gene: -; J gene: TRBJ2-1; V gene: TRBV7-7; clone size: -
CDR3 DNA: TGTGCCAGCAGCTTATGGGGACTAGCGGAACAAGAGACCCAGTACTTC; CDR3 protein: CASSLWGLAEQETQYF; D gene: TRBD2; J gene: TRBJ2-5; V gene: TRBV7-6; clone size: -
CDR3 DNA: TGTGCCAGCAGTTACAAGGGGAGGCGCTACGAGCAGTACTTC; CDR3 protein: CASSYKGRRYEQYF; D gene: -; J gene: TRBJ2-7; V gene: TRBV6-5; clone size: -